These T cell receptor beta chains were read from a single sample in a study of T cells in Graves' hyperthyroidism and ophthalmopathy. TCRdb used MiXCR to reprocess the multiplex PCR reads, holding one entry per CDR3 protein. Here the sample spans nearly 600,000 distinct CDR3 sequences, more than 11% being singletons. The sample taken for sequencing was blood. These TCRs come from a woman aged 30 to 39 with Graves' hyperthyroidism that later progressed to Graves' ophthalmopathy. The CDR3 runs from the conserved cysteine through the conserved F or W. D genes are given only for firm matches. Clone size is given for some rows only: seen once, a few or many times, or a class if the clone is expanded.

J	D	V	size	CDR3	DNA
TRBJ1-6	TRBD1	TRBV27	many	CASSLVPRTGGKRDSPLHF	TGTGCCAGCAGCCTAGTCCCCAGGACAGGGGGGAAAAGGGATTCACCCCTCCACTTT
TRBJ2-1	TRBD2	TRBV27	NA	CASMASGYNEQFF	TGTGCCTCCATGGCTAGCGGTTATAATGAGCAGTTCTTC
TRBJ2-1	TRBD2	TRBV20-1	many	CSARRLAGGPNEQFF	TGCAGTGCTAGGCGACTAGCGGGAGGGCCCAATGAGCAGTTCTTC
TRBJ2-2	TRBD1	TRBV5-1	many	CASKGVQGTGELFF	TGCGCCAGCAAGGGAGTACAGGGGACCGGGGAGCTGTTTTTT
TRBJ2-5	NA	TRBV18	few	CASSPIGKETQYF	TGTGCCAGCTCACCAATCGGGAAAGAGACCCAGTACTTC
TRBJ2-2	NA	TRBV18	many	CASSPNTGELFF	TGTGCCAGCAGCCCGAACACCGGGGAGCTGTTTTTT
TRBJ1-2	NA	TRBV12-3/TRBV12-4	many	CASSSVPEDRIYGYTF	TGTGCCAGCAGTTCCGTACCCGAGGACAGAATCTATGGCTACACCTTC
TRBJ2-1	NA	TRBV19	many	CASSMRGANTREQFF	TGTGCCAGTAGTATGAGGGGGGCTAATACTAGAGAGCAGTTCTTC
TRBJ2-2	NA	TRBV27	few	CASSRANANTGELFF	TGTGCCAGCAGTCGAGCCAACGCGAACACCGGGGAGCTGTTTTTT
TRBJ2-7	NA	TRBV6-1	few	CASSFLREQYF	TGTGCCAGCAGTTTCCTGCGCGAGCAGTACTTC
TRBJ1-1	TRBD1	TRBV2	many	CASRVGQLNTEAFF	TGTGCCAGCAGGGTGGGACAGTTGAACACTGAAGCTTTCTTT
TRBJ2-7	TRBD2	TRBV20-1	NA	CSADSGRYEGEQYF	TGCAGTGCTGATAGCGGGAGGTACGAGGGAGAGCAGTACTTC
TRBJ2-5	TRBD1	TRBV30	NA	CAWIRTGVQETQYF	TGTGCCTGGATTCGGACAGGGGTACAAGAGACCCAGTACTTC
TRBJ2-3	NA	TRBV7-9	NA	CASAPLGLSTDTQYF	TGTGCCAGCGCCCCTCTCGGACTCAGCACAGATACGCAGTATTTT
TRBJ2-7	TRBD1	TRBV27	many	CASSRTGPYEQYF	TGTGCCAGCAGTAGGACAGGCCCCTACGAGCAGTACTTC
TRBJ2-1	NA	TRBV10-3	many	CAISIHRDTNEQFF	TGTGCCATCAGTATCCACCGGGACACTAATGAGCAGTTCTTC
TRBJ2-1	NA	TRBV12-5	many	CASGLDVDNEQFF	TGTGCTAGTGGTTTGGACGTGGACAATGAGCAGTTCTTC
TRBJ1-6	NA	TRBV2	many	CASSTGSNSPLHF	TGTGCCAGCAGTACAGGCAGCAATTCACCCCTCCACTTT
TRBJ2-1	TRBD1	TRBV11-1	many	CASSLTTGGSYNEQFF	TGTGCCAGCAGCCTTACTACAGGGGGGTCCTACAATGAGCAGTTCTTC
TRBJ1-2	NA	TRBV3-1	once	CASSQDTGAHGYTF	TGTGCCAGCAGCCAAGATACCGGGGCGCATGGCTACACCTTC
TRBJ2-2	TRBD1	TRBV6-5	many	CASSYSASLTGTTGELFF	TGTGCCAGCAGTTACTCGGCCAGCTTGACAGGGACCACCGGGGAGCTGTTTTTT
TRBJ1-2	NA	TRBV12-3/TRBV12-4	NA	CASSTRQPHGYTF	TGTGCCAGCAGTACACGACAGCCCCATGGCTACACCTTC
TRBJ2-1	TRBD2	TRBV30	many	CAWVDSGNEQFF	TGTGCCTGGGTTGATAGCGGGAATGAGCAGTTCTTC
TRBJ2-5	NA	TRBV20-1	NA	CSATPASGQETQYF	TGCAGTGCTACTCCGGCGAGCGGCCAAGAGACCCAGTACTTC
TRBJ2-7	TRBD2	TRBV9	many	CASSEIAGGMDEQYF	TGTGCCAGCAGCGAAATAGCGGGAGGAATGGACGAGCAGTACTTC
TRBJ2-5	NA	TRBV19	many	CASSDPRGQTETQYF	TGTGCCAGTAGTGACCCACGCGGACAAACAGAGACCCAGTACTTC
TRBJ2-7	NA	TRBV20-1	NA	CSALPPGLSYEQYF	TGCAGTGCTCTGCCGCCGGGACTGAGCTACGAGCAGTACTTC
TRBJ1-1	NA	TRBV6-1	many	CASSDTDTEAFF	TGTGCCAGCAGTGATACGGACACTGAAGCTTTCTTT
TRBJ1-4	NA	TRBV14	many	CASSQRPGRLTGDEKLFF	TGTGCCAGCAGCCAGAGACCGGGACGCCTTACTGGGGATGAAAAACTGTTTTTT
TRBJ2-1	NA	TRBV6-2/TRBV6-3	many	CASSSAAQGRYNEQFF	TGTGCCAGCAGTTCCGCCGCCCAGGGCCGATACAATGAGCAGTTCTTC
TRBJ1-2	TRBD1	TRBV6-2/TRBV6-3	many	CASRLSGTGSGYTF	TGTGCCAGCAGACTCTCCGGGACAGGGTCTGGCTACACCTTC
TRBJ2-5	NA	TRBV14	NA	CASSHRRWETQYF	TGTGCCAGCAGCCACAGGCGTTGGGAGACCCAGTACTTC
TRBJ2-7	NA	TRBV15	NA	CATSRVGQVLVEQYF	TGTGCCACCAGCAGAGTCGGCCAAGTACTTGTCGAGCAGTACTTC
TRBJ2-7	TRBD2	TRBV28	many	CASSRLAGVLYEQYF	TGTGCCAGCAGTCGACTAGCGGGAGTTCTCTACGAGCAGTACTTC
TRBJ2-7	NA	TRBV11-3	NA	CASSSPDGAEYEQYF	TGTGCCAGCAGCTCACCAGACGGCGCGGAATACGAGCAGTACTTC
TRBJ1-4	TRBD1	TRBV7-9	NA	CASSFDRVNEKLFF	TGTGCCAGCAGCTTCGACAGGGTTAATGAAAAACTGTTTTTT
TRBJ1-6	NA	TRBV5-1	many	CASSPDSPRSPLHF	TGCGCCAGCAGCCCGGACAGCCCGAGGTCACCCCTCCACTTT
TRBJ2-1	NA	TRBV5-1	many	CASSLEAEQFF	TGCGCCAGCAGCTTGGAGGCTGAGCAGTTCTTC